The clone carrying this T cell receptor beta chain was seen just once. Its specificity is unknown. The source of the sample is a study of T cell responses to AZD1222 COVID-19 vaccine. Whole-study results and caveats: Targeting of unmutated variant regions was reportedly seen in nearly half of spike-specific TCRs. Scientists sampled the repertoires only once the peak T cell response had passed.

Only in-frame clones appear in the TCRdb table, and some are missing; sequencing was by immunoSEQ multiplex PCR. The sample includes under 130,000 clones, 91% of them seen just once. The CDR3 contains 13 residues. Trimming stripped 5 bases from V and 3 bases from J, with 8 bases between. From germline, CDR1 is MNHEY and CDR2 SVGAGI. This chain connects TRBV6-5 to TRBJ1-5; D remains ambiguous. The sequencing here drew on peripheral blood, taken on day 0 of AZD1222 vaccination. The receptor's source is an adult in good health. The CDR3 coding sequence is TGTGCCAGCAGTCGTGGCCTCAATCAGCCCCAGCATTTT. This sequence encodes CASSRGLNQPQHF.